Shown below are 10 T cell receptor beta chains from a single sample sequenced in a study of T cell responses to AZD1222 COVID-19 vaccine. Clones were sequenced by immunoSEQ multiplex PCR, and TCRdb holds only the in-frame ones, with some missing. The sample consists of about 120,000 clones, approximately 85% of them appearing once. This specimen was peripheral blood, taken on day 0 of MenACWY control vaccination. These receptors came from an adult in good health.

The chain joins TRBV5-4 to TRBJ1-1; a weak D match, TRBD1 (5 bases). Between the trimmed V and J ends, which lost 3 bases and 2 bases, there was a span of 11 bases. Germline loops: CDR1 SGHNT, CDR2 YYREEE (reference sequence). The CDR3 consists of 14 residues. CDR3: CASSWGRINTEAFF. For the CDR3, the DNA is TGTGCCAGCAGCTGGGGACGGATCAACACTGAAGCTTTCTTT.

V is TRBV7-9 and J is TRBJ1-1; D may be TRBD1 (5 bases). CDR3 size: 15 residues. Trimming left V 4 bases short and J 6 bases short, with 18 bases between. Per the germline V gene, CDR1 is SEHNR and CDR2 is FQNEAQ (reference sequence). CDR3 DNA: TGTGCCAGCAGCTCCGTTGATGGGGCGGGCGCTGAAGCTTTCTTT. As protein: CASSSVDGAGAEAFF.

This chain links TRBV7-2 with TRBJ1-2; TRBD1 might be the D (5 bases). Trimming took 1 base from V and 4 from J, leaving 10 bases between them. CDR3 length: 14 amino acids. Germline V gene lookup returns CDR1 SGHTA and CDR2 FQGNSA. The CDR3 coding sequence is TGTGCCAGCAGCTTAGGGGGCCAGGCCTATGGCTACACCTTC. Encoded protein: CASSLGGQAYGYTF.

The chain employs TRBV28 and TRBJ1-1, with D possibly matching TRBD1 (5 bases). There are 16 residues in the CDR3. The V end lost 6 bases, the J end lost 2 bases, and 19 bases lay between the germline ends. Looked up from germline, CDR1 is MDHEN and CDR2 is SYDVKM. CDR3 DNA sequence: TGTGCCAGCAGCTCCTCGTTGGGGGTCTCAAACACTGAAGCTTTCTTT. Its translation: CASSSSLGVSNTEAFF.

The rearrangement uses TRBV18 and TRBJ2-7; D not certain. Per the germline V gene, CDR1 is KGHSH and CDR2 is LQKENI. There are 13 residues in the CDR3. Deletions cut 3 bases from V and 3 bases from J, with 9 bases between. The CDR3 DNA is TGTGCCAGCTCACCGGGTGAGGACTACGAGCAGTACTTC. Translated, it gives CASSPGEDYEQYF.

For the CDR3, the DNA is TGCGCCAGCAGCCAAGATGGGACAGCCGGTGCGGAGACCCAGTACTTC. This translates into CASSQDGTAGAETQYF. V and J are TRBV4-1 and TRBJ2-5; 7 bases are shared with TRBD1. Germline CDR1 is MGHRA and CDR2 is YSYEKL. The CDR3 is made up of 16 amino acids. J was trimmed by 5 bases and V by 0 bases; bases with no gene match: 9.

CDR3 protein: CASSHPPRGRVNADTQYF. CDR3 in DNA: TGCGCCAGCAGCCATCCCCCTCGCGGTAGGGTTAACGCAGATACGCAGTATTTT. The chain has TRBV4-3 and TRBJ2-3; D not resolved. With 3 bases removed from V and 4 bases from J, the gap between germline ends came to 23 bases. Per the germline V gene, CDR1 is LGHNA and CDR2 is YSLEER. The CDR3 consists of 18 residues.

The gene calls are TRBV27 and TRBJ1-2; tentatively, D is TRBD1 (5 bases). V dropped 2 bases and J dropped 0 bases, with 13 bases sitting between them. Germline CDR1 reads MNHEY; CDR2 reads SMNVEV (reference sequence). CDR3 length equals 16 residues. CDR3 amino acids: CASSLVGAEANYGYTF. The CDR3 DNA is TGTGCCAGCAGTTTAGTTGGGGCCGAAGCTAACTATGGCTACACCTTC.

The chain links TRBV12-2 to TRBJ2-1. TRBV12-2 is a listed pseudogene. This CDR3 has 17 amino acids. The CDR3 loop reads CASRLICGTRSYNEQFF. DNA of the CDR3: TGTGCAAGTCGCTTGATTTGTGGAACCCGCTCCTACAATGAGCAGTTCTTC.

The J gene is TRBJ1-6, the V gene TRBV19; no definite D call. The CDR3 is 14 residues long. V lost 3 bases to trimming and J lost 8 bases, with 11 bases between them. The germline V gene has CDR1 LNHDA and CDR2 SQIVND (reference sequence). The CDR3 protein is CASSIGILDSPLHF. In nucleotides, the CDR3 is TGTGCCAGTAGTATCGGGATACTTGATTCACCCCTCCACTTT.